This T cell receptor (beta chain) emerged from a study of blood T cells in healthy people across ages. Each sample had at least 6.5 million PBMCs isolated. Alongside a J-beta primer mix, a sample-barcoded 5' primer served in a second PCR lasting roughly 7 to 11 cycles. TCRdb processed the 5' RACE reads anew with MiXCR; each CDR3 protein has one entry. The table has around 940,000 distinct CDR3 sequences, roughly 51% seen once. Trimming cost V 3 bases and J 9 bases, with 11 bases left between them. The CDR3 runs 11 residues. Germline V gene lookup returns CDR1 DFQATT and CDR2 SNEGSKA (reference sequence). Comment on this clonotype: Given a much more abundant clone one base away, this may be a read error.

This clonotype was obtained from a woman aged 55-69 years in good health. The sample was blood. The rearrangement links TRBV20-1 to TRBJ2-5; no definite D call. The CDR3 coding sequence is TGCAGTGCTAGTGGTGGCGAGGCCCAGTACTTC. Its translation is CSASGGEAQYF.